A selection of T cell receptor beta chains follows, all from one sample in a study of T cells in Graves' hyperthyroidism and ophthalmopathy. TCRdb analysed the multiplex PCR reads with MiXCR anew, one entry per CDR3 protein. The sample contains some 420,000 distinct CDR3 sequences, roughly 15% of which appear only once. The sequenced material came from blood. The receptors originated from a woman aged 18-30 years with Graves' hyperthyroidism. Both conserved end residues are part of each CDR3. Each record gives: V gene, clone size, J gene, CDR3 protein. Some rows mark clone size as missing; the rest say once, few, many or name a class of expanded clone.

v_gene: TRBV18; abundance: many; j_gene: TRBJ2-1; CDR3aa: CASSPEQYNEQFF
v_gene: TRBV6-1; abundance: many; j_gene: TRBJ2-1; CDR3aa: CASVAGGPYNEQFF
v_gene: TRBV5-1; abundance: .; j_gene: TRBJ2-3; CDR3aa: CASSGTGTGTTSTDTQYF
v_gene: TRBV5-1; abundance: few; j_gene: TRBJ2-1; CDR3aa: CASSKASGGSYNEQFF
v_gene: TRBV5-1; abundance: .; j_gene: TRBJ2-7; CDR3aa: CASSERGREYEQYF
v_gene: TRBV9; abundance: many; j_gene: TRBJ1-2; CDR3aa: CASSVGVVGDYGYTF
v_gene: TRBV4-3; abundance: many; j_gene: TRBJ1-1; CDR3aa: CASSQEARGGETEAFF
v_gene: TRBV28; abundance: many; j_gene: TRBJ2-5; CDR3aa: CASMLSGQLQETQYF
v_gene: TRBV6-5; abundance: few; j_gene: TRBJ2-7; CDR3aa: CASSYSPVYEQYF
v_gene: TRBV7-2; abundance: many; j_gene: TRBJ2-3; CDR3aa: CASSPWTSHLRGDTQYF
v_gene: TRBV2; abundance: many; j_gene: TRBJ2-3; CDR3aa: CASSGAGGGTDTQYF